This T cell receptor (beta chain) is drawn from a study of shared clonotypes between healthy human individuals. Germline CDR1 SNHLY, CDR2 FYNNEI. The V gene lost 6 bases and the J gene lost 8 bases, with 8 bases spanning the gap. CDR3 length: 11 amino acids. Clones were read by immunoSEQ multiplex PCR, and TCRdb kept only the in-frame ones, dropping some. Found here are some 550,000 clones, 97% of them singletons; the top ten hold about 0.057%. The clonotype was recovered from a woman in her twenties or thirties in good health. Sequenced input: naive CD4+ T cells sorted from blood. Subset described: CD45RA+ positively selected. The rearrangement links TRBV2 to TRBJ2-4; D remains ambiguous. The CDR3 here is CASRSSYIQYF. In DNA, the CDR3 is TGTGCCAGCAGGTCGTCGTACATTCAGTACTTC.